This TCR beta chain was obtained from a study of somatic mutations in cytotoxic T cells in rheumatoid arthritis. General study results and limits: Unknown were the antigen targets of the expanded CD8+ clones.

Germline assignment: CDR1 GTSNPN and CDR2 SVGIG (reference sequence). V lost 4 bases to trimming and J lost 2 bases; unmatched junction nucleotides: 7. The CDR3 length is 14 residues. This clone was recorded once. Its antigen is as yet unknown. Repertoires were generated with immunoSEQ multiplex PCR, while TCRdb's copy carries only in-frame clones and drops some. This sample has approximately 13,000 clones, with around 76% found just once. The rearrangement joins TRBV30 to TRBJ2-5; 7 bases align to TRBD1. Source material: CD8+ T cells sorted from blood. The source of this sequence is an adult with rheumatoid arthritis. CDR3 region: CAWNTQGLQETQYF. CDR3 coding DNA: TGTGCCTGGAACACACAGGGGCTACAAGAGACCCAGTACTTC.